A selection of T cell receptor beta chains follows, all from one sample in a study of CD8 T cells in Susac syndrome. TCRdb recomputed calls from the immunoSEQ multiplex PCR reads with MiXCR, one row per CDR3 protein. This repertoire shows around 150,000 distinct CDR3 sequences, roughly 94% found once; its top ten account for over 0.09%. Sequencing was performed on CD4+ T cells from PBMCs. The receptors were sampled from a human donor with multiple sclerosis. The CDR3 runs from the conserved cysteine through the conserved F or W. A D gene is named only where the DNA matches it firmly. The size of a clone is reported for some rows only, either as once, few or many, or as a class for expanded clones.

J: TRBJ1-1; length: 11; V: TRBV6-5; D: .; size: .; CDR3: CASISGNKAFF; DNA: TGTGCCAGCATTTCAGGGAATAAGGCTTTCTTT
J: TRBJ1-1; length: 14; V: TRBV6-2/TRBV6-3; D: .; size: once; CDR3: CAALGGQTYTEAFF; DNA: TGTGCCGCGCTTGGGGGGCAAACTTACACTGAAGCTTTCTTT
J: TRBJ2-6; length: 18; V: TRBV11-1; D: TRBD1; size: .; CDR3: CASSSPSRDRVGANVLTF; DNA: TGTGCCAGCAGCTCCCCGTCCCGGGACAGGGTTGGGGCCAACGTCCTGACTTTC
J: TRBJ2-2; length: 15; V: TRBV4-2; D: .; size: .; CDR3: CASSQGGRGTGELFF; DNA: TGTGCCAGCAGCCAAGGGGGGCGCGGCACCGGGGAGCTGTTTTTT
J: TRBJ1-1; length: 13; V: TRBV5-1; D: .; size: .; CDR3: CASSKDTGTEAFF; DNA: TGCGCCAGCAGCAAGGACACGGGCACTGAAGCTTTCTTT
J: TRBJ2-2; length: 15; V: TRBV10-3; D: .; size: .; CDR3: CAISWDRANTGELFF; DNA: TGTGCCATCAGTTGGGACCGCGCGAACACCGGGGAGCTGTTTTTT
J: TRBJ1-1; length: 15; V: TRBV7-6; D: .; size: .; CDR3: CASSLAPGGNTEAFF; DNA: TGTGCCAGCAGCTTAGCGCCGGGAGGGAACACTGAAGCTTTCTTT
J: TRBJ1-2; length: 12; V: TRBV3-1; D: .; size: once; CDR3: CASSQVRYGYTF; DNA: TGTGCCAGCAGCCAAGTTAGGTATGGCTACACCTTC
J: TRBJ1-1; length: 16; V: TRBV30; D: .; size: .; CDR3: CAWSVPGFRGNTEAFF; DNA: TGTGCCTGGAGTGTACCCGGATTTCGGGGGAACACTGAAGCTTTCTTT
J: TRBJ2-7; length: 17; V: TRBV7-9; D: TRBD1; size: .; CDR3: CASSFSPQTGDSYEQYF; DNA: TGTGCCAGCAGCTTCTCCCCCCAGACAGGGGATTCCTACGAGCAGTACTTC
J: TRBJ1-2; length: 14; V: TRBV2; D: .; size: once; CDR3: CASSDKFGPYGYTF; DNA: TGTGCCAGCAGTGACAAGTTTGGCCCCTATGGCTACACCTTC
J: TRBJ2-5; length: 12; V: TRBV20-1; D: TRBD2; size: .; CDR3: CSATTGGETQYF; DNA: TGCAGTGCTACGACCGGGGGGGAGACCCAGTACTTC
J: TRBJ1-2; length: 13; V: TRBV30; D: .; size: .; CDR3: CAWVSARVLGYTF; DNA: TGTGCCTGGGTCTCCGCCAGGGTGCTCGGCTACACCTTC
J: TRBJ2-1; length: 14; V: TRBV12-3/TRBV12-4; D: .; size: once; CDR3: CASSPRTSSSEQFF; DNA: TGTGCCAGCAGTCCGCGGACTTCGAGCAGTGAGCAGTTCTTC
J: TRBJ2-1; length: 13; V: TRBV25-1; D: TRBD2; size: .; CDR3: CASSDPGGRGQFF; DNA: TGTGCCAGCAGTGACCCGGGAGGACGAGGGCAGTTCTTC
J: TRBJ2-5; length: 14; V: TRBV20-1; D: TRBD2; size: .; CDR3: CSARVQREGMAQYF; DNA: TGCAGTGCTAGAGTTCAGCGGGAGGGGATGGCCCAGTACTTC
J: TRBJ2-5; length: 16; V: TRBV20-1; D: TRBD2; size: .; CDR3: CSARDLTSGHQETQYF; DNA: TGCAGTGCTAGAGACCTGACTAGCGGACACCAAGAGACCCAGTACTTC
J: TRBJ2-4; length: 12; V: TRBV3-1; D: .; size: .; CDR3: CASSLSENIQYF; DNA: TGTGCCAGCAGCCTATCGGAGAACATTCAGTACTTC
J: TRBJ2-4; length: 15; V: TRBV25-1; D: .; size: .; CDR3: CASSGGTRDQSIQYF; DNA: TGTGCCAGCAGTGGGGGGACTCGAGACCAATCCATTCAGTACTTC
J: TRBJ1-1; length: 14; V: TRBV5-1; D: .; size: .; CDR3: CASSLIPSNTEAFF; DNA: TGCGCCAGCAGCTTAATACCGTCGAACACTGAAGCTTTCTTT
J: TRBJ2-5; length: 13; V: TRBV7-2; D: .; size: .; CDR3: CASSTSRRETQYF; DNA: TGTGCCAGCAGCACTAGTCGACGCGAGACCCAGTACTTC
J: TRBJ2-3; length: 12; V: TRBV7-9; D: .; size: .; CDR3: CASSRDEVTQYF; DNA: TGTGCCAGCAGCCGGGACGAGGTTACGCAGTATTTT
J: TRBJ2-5; length: 14; V: TRBV6-5; D: .; size: .; CDR3: CASSSSREQETQYF; DNA: TGTGCCAGCAGTTCCTCCCGGGAGCAAGAGACCCAGTACTTC